This paragraph reports one T cell receptor beta chain. Which antigen it targets is not known. Per-nucleotide qualities are absent, and no much larger clonotype sits a single base away. The V end loses 4 bases and the J end loses 0 bases, and a stretch of 15 bases separates them. Including cysteine and phenylalanine, the CDR3 has 16 amino acids. Left in the record is the CDR3 DNA by itself, 48 bases read in frame from the first base. These data are taken from a study of post-analysis software for immune sequencing data (dated by TCRdb to the mid-2010s). For the study in its entirety: Relapsing-remitting, secondary progressive and progressive-relapsing multiple sclerosis were recorded as disease courses, and subtype annotation was lacking for some patients. The multiple sclerosis patient repertoires were compared with about a dozen previously published healthy control repertoires from donors aged about 6 to 28 years. A subset of samples was prepared in parallel using single-end sample barcoding, then pooled and co-amplified after Illumina adapter ligation.

To prepare the library, PCR was applied. This sample was sequenced with an Illumina HiSeq 2500. To reduce PCR and sequencing biases, unique molecular identifiers were incorporated into the TCR beta cDNA libraries. Roughly 0.5 million cDNA molecules were obtained per 1 to 10 million input T cells, so each molecule approximated one T cell. The same protocol used for the earlier healthy control dataset was applied to prepare and sequence the patient libraries. Within a given batch, samples were prepared together, multiplexed and sequenced on the same HiSeq lane. The paper's processing steps were these. MIGEC was used to process the raw barcoded reads, and molecular identifier groups with only a single read were discarded before consensus assembly and CDR3 extraction. VDJtools was used for post-analysis of the clonotype tables, with diversity normalized by down-sampling every dataset to the smallest sample size. In repertoire overlap clustering, CDR3 amino acid sequences, but not nucleotide sequences, were matched to correct batch-related cross-sample contamination. The public sequencing data were trimmed at Q25 with fastp and processed into clonotypes with MiXCR by TCRdb, which kept only in-frame beta chains. Duplicate CDR3 protein sequences are folded into a single record with the most common DNA and genes. TCRdb, not the authors, supplied the V and J calls. The sample table shows more than 450,000 distinct CDR3 sequences, and under 40% are seen once. The ten largest clones represent about 6% of the sample.

General findings and caveats noted by the study authors: Strong co-clustering of samples prepared in the same batch was shown by direct clustering with F measure, prompting a batch-effect correction. The multiple sclerosis patient group was slightly younger than the control group. Patients showed significantly higher frequencies than controls for a handful of TRBV segments, among them TRBV5-6, TRBV5-1 and TRBV20-1. Multiple sclerosis patients had significantly lower normalized Chao1 diversity than controls, a result that suggests substantial peripheral T-cell clonal expansion.

To demonstrate the VDJtools post-analysis software, TCR beta repertoires were profiled from the peripheral blood of about 13 young patients with multiple sclerosis. The multiple sclerosis patients were children and adolescents ranging in age from roughly 6 to 16 years. Sequencing was performed on blood. This clonotype was obtained from a girl aged 2 to 17 with multiple sclerosis. The rearranged chain carries TRBV12-3 or TRBV12-4 and TRBJ1-1; no D segment can be confidently identified. The sequenced DNA: TGTGCCAGCAGTTCGCTGGGGAGGGCGGTGAACACTGAAGCTTTCTTT. Its translation reads: CASSSLGRAVNTEAFF.